The 22 T cell receptor beta chains reported below all come from one sample, sequenced in a study of cytomegalovirus exposure and HLA in healthy donors. TCRdb's table, derived via immunoSEQ multiplex PCR, lists solely in-frame clones and lacks some. The sample carries about 150,000 clones, roughly 90% recorded once. Sequencing was done on a sample of PBMCs. The receptors shown here come from a man aged 18 to 30 in good health and CMV-seropositive.

This chain joins TRBV4-3 and TRBJ1-2; D is ambiguous. In germline, CDR1 is LGHNA, CDR2 YSLEER. Trimming cost V 0 bases and J 3 bases, with 8 bases left between them. The CDR3 totals 14 residues. This chain's CDR3 is CASSQDFTDYGYTF. Written as DNA, the CDR3 is TGCGCCAGCAGCCAAGACTTTACGGACTATGGCTACACCTTC.

The CDR3 bases are TGTGCCAGCAGGACGACAGGGGAATACCCGAAGACCCAGTACTTC. Its translation is CASRTTGEYPKTQYF. The V and J genes are TRBV6-6 and TRBJ2-5; 8 nucleotides match TRBD1. The CDR3 is 15 amino acids. Germline lookup yields CDR1 MNHNY and CDR2 SVGAGI (reference sequence). With 6 bases clipped from V and 6 bases from J, the junction kept 12 bases outside the gene matches.

The chain is built from TRBV14 and TRBJ2-5, with 10 bases matching TRBD2. CDR1 is SGHDN, CDR2 FVKESK, per germline. CDR3 length: 16 residues. Trimming at V came to 5 bases and at J to 5 bases, leaving 11 bases not matched to a gene. CDR3 loop: CASSFLLAGREETQYF. The CDR3, as DNA: TGTGCCAGCAGCTTCCTACTAGCGGGAAGGGAGGAGACCCAGTACTTC.

The chain has TRBV19 and TRBJ1-2; TRBD1 aligns across 9 bases. CDR1 LNHDA and CDR2 SQIVND come from the germline V gene (reference sequence). The CDR3 runs to 13 residues. V shed 10 bases and J 1 base; nucleotides not matched to a gene: 4. CDR3 nucleotides: TGTGCCACTCGGGACAGGGATAACTATGGCTACACCTTC. Residues: CATRDRDNYGYTF. The entire variable domain, with the rest obtained from reference TRBV19 and TRBJ1-2, is as follows: DGGITQSPKYLFRKEGQNVTLSCEQNLNHDAMYWYRQDPGQGLRLIYYSQIVNDFQKGDIAEGYSVSREKKESFPLTVTSAQKNPTAFYLCATRDRDNYGYTFGSGTRLTVV.

The V and J genes are TRBV7-9 and TRBJ2-5, with a weak D call TRBD2 (5 bases). Per the germline V gene, CDR1 is SEHNR and CDR2 is FQNEAQ (reference sequence). V was pared by 1 base and J by 5 bases, with 11 bases between. The CDR3 sequence is 14 residues long. The CDR3 reads CASSLGVGGETQYF. The CDR3 DNA follows: TGTGCCAGCAGCTTAGGCGTAGGAGGTGAGACCCAGTACTTC.

The genes are TRBV9 and TRBJ2-7, with D unclear. V lost 3 bases and J 4 bases, leaving 11 bases between the germline ends. Per the germline V gene, CDR1 is SGDLS and CDR2 is YYNGEE. The length of the CDR3 is 13 residues. CDR3 protein: CASSALPRYEQYF. The DNA of the CDR3 is TGTGCCAGCAGCGCCTTACCTAGGTACGAGCAGTACTTC.

This clone was observed a single time. The chain combines TRBV11-3 with TRBJ2-3, with D maybe TRBD2 (6 bases). The V gene lost 6 bases and the J gene lost 2 bases, with 12 bases spanning the gap. The CDR3 is 14 amino acids. Germline CDR1 is SGHNT and CDR2 is YENEEA. The CDR3 bases are TGTGCCAGCAGTCTCGGGACTCTCACAGATACGCAGTATTTT. Encoded protein: CASSLGTLTDTQYF.

This chain links TRBV27 with TRBJ2-7, with 7 nucleotides matching TRBD2. With 2 bases clipped from V and 5 bases from J, the junction kept 9 bases outside the gene matches. Germline CDR1 reads MNHEY; CDR2 reads SMNVEV (reference sequence). CDR3 length: 15 amino acids. The CDR3 loop is CASSLLAAGSNEQYF. CDR3 sequence (DNA): TGTGCCAGCAGTTTACTAGCGGCAGGGAGCAACGAGCAGTACTTC.

This clone was picked up one time. The chain has TRBV6-5 and TRBJ1-3, with no clear D. V lost 0 bases and J 0 bases, leaving 9 bases between the germline ends. This CDR3 spans 16 amino acids. Germline values: CDR1 MNHEY, CDR2 SVGAGI. As DNA, the CDR3 is TGTGCCAGCAGTTACTCGAGTCATATCTCTGGAAACACCATATATTTT. Protein product: CASSYSSHISGNTIYF.

V is TRBV7-3 and J is TRBJ2-5; D perhaps matches TRBD1 (6 bases). Germline assignment: CDR1 SGHTA and CDR2 FQGTGA. V gave up 1 base and J gave up 5 bases, with 11 bases separating them. The CDR3 consists of 14 residues. The DNA for the CDR3 is TGTGCCAGCAGCTTAATGGGGGCCCGTGAGACCCAGTACTTC. Encoded protein: CASSLMGARETQYF.

V usage is TRBV14 and J usage is TRBJ1-5, with D possibly TRBD1 on 6 matching bases. From germline, CDR1 is SGHDN and CDR2 FVKESK. With 0 bases removed from V and 2 bases from J, the gap between germline ends came to 26 bases. This CDR3 has 21 residues. The CDR3 DNA sequence: TGTGCCAGCAGCCAAGATCCGGGGAGGGGGATTTGGGAAAGGGGCAATCAGCCCCAGCATTTT. It translates to CASSQDPGRGIWERGNQPQHF.

The V gene is TRBV19, the J gene TRBJ1-1; D is perhaps TRBD1 (6 bases). Looked up from germline, CDR1 is LNHDA and CDR2 is SQIVND (reference sequence). The CDR3 totals 13 residues. V lost 6 bases and J 5 bases, leaving 13 bases between the germline ends. The CDR3 protein is CASRSDSRTEAFF. The CDR3 nucleotides read TGTGCCAGTAGGTCGGACAGTCGGACTGAAGCTTTCTTT.

This sequence joins TRBV18 and TRBJ1-2, with TRBD1 matching over 12 bases. The length of the CDR3 is 15 residues. After removal of 3 bases from V and 7 bases from J, the junction contained 6 bases not matched to a gene. Germline assignment: CDR1 KGHSH and CDR2 LQKENI. This CDR3 reads CASSPGDRGPSGYTF. For the CDR3, the DNA is TGTGCCAGCTCACCGGGGGACAGGGGGCCGAGTGGCTACACCTTC.

In its sample, this clone was seen once. This chain uses TRBV5-6 with TRBJ2-1, with 10 positions matching TRBD2. V lost 2 bases, J lost 5 bases, and 4 bases stayed unmatched. The CDR3 is 15 residues long. Germline CDR1 is SGHDT and CDR2 is YYEEEE. The CDR3 DNA follows: TGTGCCAGCAGCTTCGGACTAGCGGAAAACAATGAGCAGTTCTTC. Translation: CASSFGLAENNEQFF.

The chain joins TRBV5-8 to TRBJ1-2; possibly TRBD1 for D (6 bases). This CDR3 contains 15 residues. Germline CDR1 SGHTS, CDR2 YDEGEE. Trimming stripped 3 bases from V and 8 bases from J, with 20 bases between. CDR3 region: CASSSSGTYAKGYTF. The CDR3 DNA follows: TGTGCCAGCAGCTCTTCCGGGACATACGCGAAGGGCTACACCTTC.

The chain links TRBV7-9 to TRBJ1-5; TRBD1 is a possible D gene (6 bases). The CDR3 runs to 14 residues. Deletions cut 5 bases from V and 4 bases from J, with 12 bases between. The germline gives CDR1 SEHNR, CDR2 FQNEAQ (reference sequence). The CDR3 is CASSTGGTNQPQHF. The CDR3 DNA reads TGTGCCAGCAGCACCGGTGGGACAAATCAGCCCCAGCATTTT. The variable domain in full, completed from reference TRBV7-9 and TRBJ1-5, reads DTGVSQNPRHKITKRGQNVTFRCDPISEHNRLYWYRQTLGQGPEFLTYFQNEAQLEKSRLLSDRFSAERPKGSFSTLEIQRTEQGDSAMYLCASSTGGTNQPQHFGDGTRLSIL.

CDR3 in DNA: TGTGCCAGCAGTTACAAAGAAGCTTTCTTT. Translated: CASSYKEAFF. The J gene is TRBJ1-1, the V gene TRBV6-1; D is unclear. The CDR3 sequence is 10 residues long. V was clipped by 5 bases and J by 8 bases, with 6 bases between them. Germline lookup yields CDR1 MNHNS and CDR2 SASEGT.

This clone came up a few times. The rearrangement joins TRBV11-1 to TRBJ2-5; 8 nucleotides align to TRBD2. The CDR3 runs to 18 residues. Trimming removed 1 base from V and 2 bases from J; junction bases left unmatched: 12. Germline V gene data show CDR1 as SGHAT and CDR2 as FQDESV (reference sequence). CDR3 coding DNA: TGTGCCAGCAGCTTAGGAGAAGTGGGCGGGGGGAGACAAGAGACCCAGTACTTC. It is translated as CASSLGEVGGGRQETQYF.

V is TRBV6-5 and J is TRBJ2-2; D unresolved. Germline V lookup: CDR1 MNHEY, CDR2 SVGAGI. V lost 3 bases to trimming and J lost 1 base, with 12 bases between them. The CDR3 runs to 16 residues. The CDR3 region is CASSYSKWLNTGELFF. In DNA, the CDR3 is TGTGCCAGCAGTTATTCAAAGTGGCTGAACACCGGGGAGCTGTTTTTT.

This chain uses TRBV6-5 with TRBJ2-7; 7 bases agree with TRBD1. With V trimmed by 5 bases and J by 5 bases, 6 bases remained unmatched. Germline loops: CDR1 MNHEY, CDR2 SVGAGI. The CDR3 covers 13 residues. CDR3 DNA sequence: TGTGCCAGCAGTGAGGACAGGACCCACGAGCAGTACTTC. Its protein is CASSEDRTHEQYF.

The chain uses TRBV5-6 and TRBJ2-3; D unresolved. This CDR3 region has 14 residues. CDR1 and CDR2 from the germline V gene are SGHDT and YYEEEE. V was shortened by 3 bases and J by 1 base, with 9 bases between the two germline ends. For the CDR3, the DNA is TGTGCCAGCAGCTGGGCCTTGCGCACAGATACGCAGTATTTT. Protein: CASSWALRTDTQYF.

This chain connects TRBV4-3 to TRBJ2-7; the D gene is possibly TRBD1 (5 bases). With 2 bases removed from V and 0 bases from J, the gap between germline ends came to 14 bases. Germline V CDR1 and CDR2: LGHNA, YSLEER. The CDR3 runs 16 residues. The CDR3 DNA sequence: TGCGCCAGCAGCCAAACTTACAGGAGAAGCTCCTACGAGCAGTACTTC. It specifies CASSQTYRRSSYEQYF.